The rows below give T cell receptor beta chains drawn from one sample of a study of shared clonotypes between healthy human individuals. Here immunoSEQ multiplex PCR was the method, and the copy in TCRdb shows in-frame clones only, minus some. The sample carries about 690,000 clones, around 91% recorded once. The sequenced sample was memory CD8+ T cells from PBMCs. These receptor sequences come from a man younger than 30 in good health. Some clones in this sample may be carry-over from other donors' samples. The CDR3 runs from the conserved cysteine through the conserved F or W. The order of the fields is D gene, V gene, clone size, J gene, CDR3 protein, CDR3 DNA. The D gene is left open where the match is weak. Expanded clones get a size class; other rows say once, few or many, or leave the size out.

>.|TRBV30|.|TRBJ1-1
CAWSAGLQPFF
TGTGCCTGGAGTGCCGGCCTACAACCTTTCTTT
>.|TRBV2|.|TRBJ1-5
CASRGGDYSNQPQHF
TGTGCCAGCAGGGGCGGAGATTATAGCAATCAGCCCCAGCATTTT
>.|TRBV7-9|.|TRBJ1-1
CASSSGLGAFF
TGTGCCAGCAGCTCGGGACTAGGGGCTTTCTTT
>.|TRBV25-1|.|TRBJ2-7
CASSDSGSYEQYF
TGTGCCAGCAGTGATTCAGGGTCCTACGAGCAGTACTTC
>TRBD2|TRBV7-9|.|TRBJ2-1
CASGLAVYNEQFF
TGTGCCAGCGGACTAGCGGTATACAATGAGCAGTTCTTC
>.|TRBV7-9|.|TRBJ1-4
CASSQEVQGNEKLFF
TGTGCCAGCAGCCAGGAGGTACAGGGCAATGAAAAACTGTTTTTT
>.|TRBV9|.|TRBJ2-1
CASSVAASDEQFF
TGTGCCAGCAGCGTAGCAGCTAGCGATGAGCAGTTCTTC
>TRBD2|TRBV14|.|TRBJ2-1
CASSQDLAGRKFF
TGTGCCAGCAGCCAAGATCTAGCGGGAAGAAAGTTCTTC
>.|TRBV7-9|.|TRBJ2-1
CASSLAKVEQFF
TGTGCCAGCAGCTTAGCAAAGGTTGAGCAGTTCTTC
>TRBD1|TRBV29-1|.|TRBJ1-2
CSVDERTGPNYGYTF
TGCAGCGTTGACGAACGGACAGGGCCCAACTATGGCTACACCTTC
>TRBD1|TRBV27|.|TRBJ1-1
CASSLRTGGNTEAFF
TGTGCCAGCAGTCTCAGGACAGGCGGTAACACTGAAGCTTTCTTT
>TRBD2|TRBV13|.|TRBJ2-1
CASSFGLAGGESYNEQFF
TGTGCCAGCAGCTTCGGACTAGCGGGAGGGGAATCCTACAATGAGCAGTTCTTC
>TRBD2|TRBV27|few|TRBJ2-7
CASSLVAGDEQYF
TGTGCCAGCAGTTTAGTAGCGGGAGACGAGCAGTACTTC
>.|TRBV14|once|TRBJ2-2
CASSQDQVANTGELFF
TGTGCCAGCAGCCAAGATCAGGTCGCGAACACCGGGGAGCTGTTTTTT
>.|TRBV7-9|.|TRBJ1-1
CASSLSRNTEAFF
TGTGCCAGCAGCTTAAGTAGGAACACTGAAGCTTTCTTT
>TRBD2|TRBV27|.|TRBJ2-7
CASSPVAGGPHEQYF
TGTGCCAGCAGCCCGGTAGCGGGAGGGCCCCACGAGCAGTACTTC
>TRBD2|TRBV15|.|TRBJ2-1
CATTPAGGLSYNEQFF
TGTGCCACCACACCAGCGGGAGGCCTCTCCTACAATGAGCAGTTCTTC
>TRBD2|TRBV30|.|TRBJ2-1
CAWSVWGTSGRIYNEQFF
TGTGCCTGGAGTGTATGGGGGACTAGCGGGAGGATATACAATGAGCAGTTCTTC
>TRBD2|TRBV10-3|.|TRBJ2-5
CAVGTSAQETQYF
TGTGCCGTCGGGACTAGCGCCCAAGAGACCCAGTACTTC
>TRBD2|TRBV5-1|.|TRBJ2-1
CASSLVAGVVDEQFF
TGCGCCAGCAGCTTGGTGGCGGGAGTGGTCGATGAGCAGTTCTTC
>.|TRBV28|once|TRBJ1-2
CASSLSLGGYTF
TGTGCCAGCAGTTTATCTCTGGGGGGCTACACCTTC
>TRBD2|TRBV5-1|.|TRBJ2-5
CASKLGREEQETQYF
TGCGCCAGCAAATTAGGGCGGGAGGAGCAAGAGACCCAGTACTTC
>.|TRBV5-5|.|TRBJ2-5
CASSPGDRQETQYF
TGTGCCAGCAGCCCGGGGGACAGACAAGAGACCCAGTACTTC
>TRBD1|TRBV5-1|.|TRBJ2-7
CASSPQTDRGIYEQYF
TGCGCCAGCAGCCCCCAAACGGACAGGGGAATCTACGAGCAGTACTTC
>TRBD1|TRBV27|.|TRBJ1-1
CASSLIGQVRPEAFF
TGTGCCAGCAGTTTGATAGGACAGGTTCGACCTGAAGCTTTCTTT
>.|TRBV11-1|.|TRBJ2-3
CASSQHRTEYMDTQYF
TGTGCCAGCAGCCAACACAGGACAGAGTATATGGATACGCAGTATTTT
>TRBD1|TRBV6-5|.|TRBJ2-1
CASSLGQGFGNEQFF
TGTGCCAGCAGCCTCGGACAGGGGTTTGGAAATGAGCAGTTCTTC
>.|TRBV6-4|.|TRBJ2-3
CASSEFGWNTDTQYF
TGTGCCAGCAGTGAGTTCGGGTGGAACACAGATACGCAGTATTTT
>TRBD1|TRBV7-3|few|TRBJ1-5
CASSLDRGQPQHF
TGTGCCAGCAGCTTAGACAGGGGACAGCCCCAGCATTTT
>.|TRBV30|.|TRBJ2-1
CAWSVKYGTVYNEQFF
TGTGCCTGGAGTGTAAAGTATGGGACTGTGTACAATGAGCAGTTCTTC
>.|TRBV4-1|.|TRBJ2-7
CASSPSPLFYEQYF
TGCGCCAGCAGCCCGAGTCCCCTTTTCTACGAGCAGTACTTC
>.|TRBV19|once|TRBJ2-5
CASKEGDREYGETQYF
TGTGCCAGTAAGGAGGGGGACAGAGAATATGGAGAGACCCAGTACTTC
>TRBD2|TRBV7-9|.|TRBJ2-5
CASSLRGVLQETQYF
TGTGCCAGCAGCTTACGGGGGGTACTACAAGAGACCCAGTACTTC
>.|TRBV19|.|TRBJ1-5
CASSTWEGWGTNQPQHF
TGTGCCAGTAGTACCTGGGAAGGCTGGGGTACCAATCAGCCCCAGCATTTT
>.|TRBV28|.|TRBJ2-7
CASSFRDYEQYF
TGTGCCAGCAGTTTCAGAGACTACGAGCAGTACTTC
>.|TRBV5-6|.|TRBJ1-1
CASSLVTGTDTEAFF
TGTGCCAGCAGCTTGGTGACCGGGACGGACACTGAAGCTTTCTTT
>TRBD2|TRBV10-2|once|TRBJ2-7
CASTPAQGLAGHYEQYF
TGCGCCAGCACCCCAGCACAAGGACTAGCGGGACACTACGAGCAGTACTTC
>.|TRBV7-8|.|TRBJ1-2
CASSSNRLNYGYTF
TGTGCCAGCAGCTCGAACCGCCTTAACTATGGCTACACCTTC
>.|TRBV5-6|.|TRBJ1-4
CASSLLAVREKLFF
TGTGCCAGCAGCTTGTTGGCAGTACGGGAAAAACTGTTTTTT
>.|TRBV7-9|few|TRBJ2-2
CASSTILWSIDSGELFF
TGTGCCAGCAGCACAATTCTCTGGAGTATAGACTCGGGGGAGCTGTTTTTT
>TRBD2|TRBV13|.|TRBJ2-7
CASSPTGTSGSTDEQYF
TGTGCCAGCAGCCCTACCGGGACTAGCGGGAGCACCGACGAGCAGTACTTC
>.|TRBV10-1|once|TRBJ2-7
CASLQGRNYEQYF
TGCGCCAGCCTCCAGGGGCGCAACTACGAGCAGTACTTC
>.|TRBV5-1|.|TRBJ2-7
CASSLEGGEQYF
TGCGCCAGCAGCCTGGAGGGGGGCGAGCAGTACTTC
>.|TRBV7-2|.|TRBJ1-2
CASSRGQNTPNYGYTF
TGTGCCAGCAGCCGAGGACAGAACACGCCCAACTATGGCTACACCTTC